These 24 T cell receptor beta chains were sequenced from one sample in a study of T cells in Graves' hyperthyroidism and ophthalmopathy. Regions amplified from RNA transcripts were the TCR beta CDR3 regions. During a first-round RT-PCR of the TCR CDR3, the HTBI primer set was used. TCRdb re-called the multiplex PCR reads with MiXCR, one entry per CDR3 protein. The table includes hundreds of thousands of distinct CDR3 sequences, about 45% detected once. The sequencing input was peripheral blood or thyroid tissue (not recorded which). These receptors were obtained from an adult man with Graves' disease, either hyperthyroidism or ophthalmopathy (not recorded which).

The rearrangement uses TRBV20-1 and TRBJ2-5; TRBD2 agrees at 8 bases. The last part of the DNA fits TRBJ2-7 better; the J call may be wrong. Germline V gene data show CDR1 as DFQATT and CDR2 as SNEGSKA (reference sequence). There are 14 residues in the CDR3. DNA of the CDR3: TGCAGTGCTAGGTTGCCGGGAGGGCCCTACGAGCAGTACTTC. Its protein product is CSARLPGGPYEQYF.

The genes are TRBV20-1 and TRBJ1-6; D is possibly TRBD1 (5 bases). Germline assignment: CDR1 DFQATT and CDR2 SNEGSKA (reference sequence). There are 14 residues in the CDR3. V dropped 5 bases and J dropped 7 bases, with 15 bases sitting between them. CDR3 amino acids: CSARAGGSNSPLHF. The CDR3 DNA follows: TGCAGTGCTCGGGCCGGGGGTTCGAATTCACCCCTCCACTTT.

Written as DNA, the CDR3 is TGCAGCGTTGACCGCACAGGGCACACTGAAGCTTTCTTT. It yields the protein CSVDRTGHTEAFF. The chain uses TRBV29-1 and TRBJ1-1; tentatively, D is TRBD1 (6 bases). Germline V gene lookup returns CDR1 SQVTM and CDR2 ANQGSEA. The CDR3 spans 13 residues. V was trimmed by 3 bases and J by 3 bases, leaving 11 bases between them.

V and J are TRBV5-1 and TRBJ1-6, with D hard to call. Germline V gene sequence: CDR1 SGHRS, CDR2 YFSETQ. V was pared by 1 base and J by 6 bases, with 20 bases between. The CDR3 sequence is 18 residues long. CDR3 region: CASSLNSAGDLSNSPLHF. The DNA of the CDR3 is TGCGCCAGCAGCTTGAATTCTGCCGGGGATTTATCTAATTCACCCCTCCACTTT.

In the case of this clonotype: Germline is not matched at one junction end, which may reflect a read error. The gene calls are TRBV2 and TRBJ1-2; tentatively, D is TRBD1 (5 bases). This CDR3 has 13 residues. CDR1 is SNHLY, CDR2 FYNNEI, per germline. Here the CDR3 DNA reads TGTGCCAACAGCTTAGTTAGTCTTGACAGCCTCGCCTTC. Amino acid sequence: CANSLVSLDSLAF. The full variable domain, with the rest looked up from reference TRBV2 and TRBJ1-2, is EPEVTQTPSHQVTQMGQEVILRCVPISNHLYFYWYRQILGQKVEFLVSFYNNEISEKSEIFDDQFSVERPDGSNFTLKIRSTKLEDSAMYFCANSLVSLDSLAFGSGTRLTVV.

The gene calls are TRBV2 and TRBJ1-6; 8 positions agree with TRBD1. The CDR3 has 17 residues. V shed 5 bases and J 9 bases; nucleotides not matched to a gene: 15. In germline, CDR1 is SNHLY, CDR2 FYNNEI. The CDR3 spells CASSPRTGNGRSSPLHF. The DNA of the CDR3 is TGTGCCAGCAGTCCCCGGACAGGGAATGGGCGAAGTTCACCCCTCCACTTT.

The gene calls are TRBV20-1 and TRBJ1-2; D might be TRBD1 (6 bases). The V end was cut by 3 bases, the J end by 4 bases, with 15 bases between. This CDR3 region has 14 residues. CDR1 is DFQATT and CDR2 is SNEGSKA in the germline V gene (reference sequence). This chain's CDR3 is CSASYRDGGYGYTF. The CDR3 DNA reads as TGCAGTGCTAGTTACAGGGATGGAGGCTATGGCTACACCTTC.

Turning to this clonotype: One end of the junction does not line up with germline, which may come from a read error. The chain links TRBV7-9 to TRBJ1-2; 8 positions agree with TRBD1. CDR1 is SEHNR, CDR2 FQNEAQ, per germline (reference sequence). The CDR3 loop spans 15 amino acids. The CDR3 here is CASSQTQGGLRGYTF. CDR3 bases: TGCGCCAGCAGCCAAACACAGGGGGGGTTGAGAGGCTACACCTTC.

Worth noting for this clonotype: One end of the junction does not line up with germline, which may come from a read error. The chain links TRBV7-6 to TRBJ2-7; possibly TRBD1 for D (6 bases). Germline V gene lookup returns CDR1 SGHVS and CDR2 FNYEAQ. The CDR3 extends over 15 amino acids. CDR3 region: CASSVGVQGRGEQYF. DNA of the CDR3: TGTGCTAGCAGCGTTGGGGTACAGGGAAGGGGCGAGCAGTACTTC.

This rearrangement joins TRBV12-3 or TRBV12-4 to TRBJ2-5; D not certain. V lost 6 bases, J lost 3 bases, and 14 bases lay in between. The CDR3 covers 14 residues. In nucleotides, the CDR3 is TGTGCCAGCAGACTCCCCCAAAATAAAGAGACCCAGTACTTC. This encodes CASRLPQNKETQYF.

This chain uses TRBV5-1 with TRBJ1-6; TRBD1 might be the D (6 bases). Germline CDR1 SGHRS, CDR2 YFSETQ. The CDR3 loop spans 15 amino acids. Trimming shortened V by 7 bases and J by 3 bases, and 14 bases separated the two germline ends. In DNA form, the CDR3 reads TGCGCCAGCCGGCAAGCAGGGGACTATAATTCACCCCTCCACTTT. Its translation is CASRQAGDYNSPLHF.

The CDR3 reads CASSEEFLGPYGYTF. In nucleotides, the CDR3 is TGTGCCAGCAGTGAAGAATTCCTGGGGCCTTATGGCTACACCTTC. The chain carries TRBV25-1 and TRBJ1-2; D is possibly TRBD1 (5 bases). Germline assignment: CDR1 MGHDK and CDR2 SYGVNS. The CDR3 has 15 residues. V was shortened by 2 bases and J by 5 bases, with 15 bases between the two germline ends.

V usage is TRBV7-9 and J usage is TRBJ2-7; TRBD1 agrees at 12 bases. Germline lookup yields CDR1 SEHNR and CDR2 FQNEAQ (reference sequence). The CDR3 spans 16 residues. J lost 6 bases, V lost 3 bases, and 9 bases had no gene match. CDR3 bases: TGTGCCAGCAGCTTGACTTCGGGACAGGGGGCCCGCGAGCAGTACTTC. This translates into CASSLTSGQGAREQYF.

This clonotype was detected many times. The V call is TRBV29-1, the J call TRBJ1-2; a weak D match, TRBD1 (6 bases). The CDR3 has 13 residues. The germline CDR1 and CDR2 sequences are SQVTM and ANQGSEA. V lost 4 bases and J lost 7, with 16 bases in between. CDR3 nucleotide sequence: TGCAGCGTTGTACAGGGCCGGATGGGTGGCTACACCTTC. Translation gives CSVVQGRMGGYTF.

Worth noting for this clonotype: The junction does not match germline at one end; this may be a read error. V and J are TRBV2 and TRBJ1-2; TRBD1 agrees at 7 bases. The CDR3 totals 14 residues. Germline V gene lookup returns CDR1 SNHLY and CDR2 FYNNEI. The CDR3 spells CAISSQTGDYGYTF. The CDR3 DNA reads TGTGCCATCAGTTCCCAAACAGGGGATTATGGCTACACCTTC.

As to this clonotype: A read error may account for a junction end that differs from germline. The chain couples TRBV19 to TRBJ1-4; no definite D call. Germline values: CDR1 LNHDA, CDR2 SQIVND (reference sequence). This CDR3 comprises 13 residues. The CDR3 DNA follows: TGTGCCAGTGGTATAAACAGACACGAAAAACTGTTTTTT. Its translation is CASGINRHEKLFF.

The genes are TRBV25-1 and TRBJ1-4, with TRBD1 identical over 7 bases. CDR1 and CDR2 from the germline V gene are MGHDK and SYGVNS. The J segment lost 10 bases and the V segment lost 7 bases, leaving 6 bases of the junction unmatched. The CDR3 contains 12 residues. CDR3 in DNA: TGTGCCAGCAACACAGGGGATGTAAAACTGTTTTTT. Encoded protein: CASNTGDVKLFF.

The chain recombines TRBV10-3 with TRBJ1-1; 7 nucleotides align to TRBD1. Germline CDR1 reads ENHRY; CDR2 reads SYGVKD. The CDR3 has 11 amino acids. Unmatched junction bases numbered 5, after V lost 6 bases and J lost 10 bases. Written as DNA, the CDR3 is TGTGCCATCAGGACCCAGGGGGTAGCTTTCTTT. Translation gives CAIRTQGVAFF.

V gene TRBV20-1 combines with J gene TRBJ2-5; 7 bases fit TRBD2. J gave up 2 bases and V 3 bases, and 3 bases lay outside the gene matches. This CDR3 has 13 amino acids. Germline CDR1 DFQATT, CDR2 SNEGSKA (reference sequence). For the CDR3, the DNA is TGCAGTGCTAGGGGGGGGTGGCAAGAGACCCAGTACTTC. Residues: CSARGGWQETQYF.

Only a few counts were recorded for this clonotype. This chain joins TRBV29-1 and TRBJ1-1; D remains unclear. The CDR3 has 12 residues. Per the germline V gene, CDR1 is SQVTM and CDR2 is ANQGSEA. With 3 bases removed from V and 4 bases from J, the gap between germline ends came to 9 bases. In DNA form, the CDR3 reads TGCAGCGTTGAGAATGTGCCCACTGAAGCTTTCTTT. Translated: CSVENVPTEAFF.

This clonotype was found a few times. The rearrangement links TRBV7-2 to TRBJ1-2; 8 bases agree with TRBD1. This CDR3 is 15 amino acids long. Germline CDR1 is SGHTA and CDR2 is FQGNSA. Trimming at V came to 6 bases and at J to 4 bases, leaving 10 bases not matched to a gene. The CDR3 bases are TGTGCCAGCAGTTCTTCAGGGGGCGACGGCTATGGCTACACCTTC. It codes for CASSSSGGDGYGYTF.

This clonotype has a count of ten or more. The genes are TRBV10-3 and TRBJ1-5, with D unresolved. CDR3 size: 12 residues. Germline V gene data show CDR1 as ENHRY and CDR2 as SYGVKD. Deletions cut 6 bases from V and 1 base from J, with 4 bases between. CDR3 sequence reads: CAIRDSNQPQHF. The CDR3 DNA reads as TGTGCCATCAGAGACAGCAATCAGCCCCAGCATTTT.

This clonotype was counted between two and nine times. The chain couples TRBV7-2 to TRBJ2-2; perhaps TRBD1 as D (6 bases). The CDR3 sequence is 13 residues long. V was trimmed by 5 bases and J by 5 bases, leaving 9 bases between them. CDR1 SGHTA and CDR2 FQGNSA come from the germline V gene. The CDR3 sequence: CASSGQRTGELFF. The CDR3 bases are TGTGCCAGCAGCGGACAGAGGACCGGGGAGCTGTTTTTT.

This clonotype was seen only a few times. The gene calls are TRBV7-9 and TRBJ1-3, with D hard to call. Germline CDR1 is SEHNR and CDR2 is FQNEAQ (reference sequence). V lost 5 bases, J lost 0 bases, and 11 bases lay in between. The CDR3 totals 15 residues. CDR3 nucleotides: TGTGCCAGCAGCGACCCGGACTTCTCTGGAAACACCATATATTTT. Translation: CASSDPDFSGNTIYF.